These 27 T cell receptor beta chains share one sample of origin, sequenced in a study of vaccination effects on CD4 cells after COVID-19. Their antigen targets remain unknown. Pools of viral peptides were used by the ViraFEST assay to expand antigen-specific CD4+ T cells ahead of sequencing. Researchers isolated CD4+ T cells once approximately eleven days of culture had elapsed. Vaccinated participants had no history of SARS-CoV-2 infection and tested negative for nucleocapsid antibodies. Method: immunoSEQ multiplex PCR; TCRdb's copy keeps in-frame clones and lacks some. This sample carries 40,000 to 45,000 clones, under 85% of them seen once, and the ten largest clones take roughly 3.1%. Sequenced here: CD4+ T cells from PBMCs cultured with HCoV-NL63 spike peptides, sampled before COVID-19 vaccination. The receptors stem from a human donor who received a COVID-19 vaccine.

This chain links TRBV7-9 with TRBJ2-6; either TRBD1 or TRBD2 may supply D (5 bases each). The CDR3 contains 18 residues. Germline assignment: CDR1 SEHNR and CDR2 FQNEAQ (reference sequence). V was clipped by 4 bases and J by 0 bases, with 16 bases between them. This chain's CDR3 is CASSSEGYGTSGANVLTF. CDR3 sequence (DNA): TGTGCCAGCAGCTCAGAGGGGTATGGGACCTCTGGGGCCAACGTCCTGACTTTC. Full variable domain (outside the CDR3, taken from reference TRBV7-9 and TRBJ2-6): DTGVSQNPRHKITKRGQNVTFRCDPISEHNRLYWYRQTLGQGPEFLTYFQNEAQLEKSRLLSDRFSAERPKGSFSTLEIQRTEQGDSAMYLCASSSEGYGTSGANVLTFGAGSRLTVL.

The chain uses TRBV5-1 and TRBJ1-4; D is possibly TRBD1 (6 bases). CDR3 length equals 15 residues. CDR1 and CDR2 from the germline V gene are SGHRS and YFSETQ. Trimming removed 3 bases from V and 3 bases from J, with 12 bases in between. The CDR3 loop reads CASSSPTGPNEKLFF. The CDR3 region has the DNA TGCGCCAGCAGCTCTCCGACAGGACCTAATGAAAAACTGTTTTTT. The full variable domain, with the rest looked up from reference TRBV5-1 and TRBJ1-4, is KAGVTQTPRYLIKTRGQQVTLSCSPISGHRSVSWYQQTPGQGLQFLFEYFSETQRNKGNFPGRFSGRQFSNSRSEMNVSTLELGDSALYLCASSSPTGPNEKLFFGSGTQLSVL.

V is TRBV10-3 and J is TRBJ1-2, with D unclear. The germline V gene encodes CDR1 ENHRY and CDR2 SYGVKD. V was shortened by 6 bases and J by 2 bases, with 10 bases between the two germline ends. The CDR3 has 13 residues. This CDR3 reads CAISDGLNYGYTF. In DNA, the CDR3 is TGTGCCATCAGCGACGGCCTCAACTATGGCTACACCTTC.

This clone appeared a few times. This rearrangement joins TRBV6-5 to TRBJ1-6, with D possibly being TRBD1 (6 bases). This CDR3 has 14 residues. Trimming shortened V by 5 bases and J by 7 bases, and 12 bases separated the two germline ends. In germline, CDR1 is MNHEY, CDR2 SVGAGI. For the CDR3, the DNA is TGTGCCAGCAGTAAGCAGGGGCTCAATTCACCCCTCCACTTT. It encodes CASSKQGLNSPLHF.

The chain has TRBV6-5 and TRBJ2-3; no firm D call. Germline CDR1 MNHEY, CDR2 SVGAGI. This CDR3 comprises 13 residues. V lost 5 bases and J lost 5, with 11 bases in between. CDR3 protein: CASSPPYRDTQYF. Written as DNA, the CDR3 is TGTGCCAGCAGTCCCCCCTACCGAGATACGCAGTATTTT.

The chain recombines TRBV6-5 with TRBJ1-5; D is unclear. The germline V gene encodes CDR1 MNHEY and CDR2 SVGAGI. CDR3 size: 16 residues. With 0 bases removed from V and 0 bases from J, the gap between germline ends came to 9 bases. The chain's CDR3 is CASSYSGADSNQPQHF. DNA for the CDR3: TGTGCCAGCAGTTACTCCGGTGCGGATAGCAATCAGCCCCAGCATTTT.

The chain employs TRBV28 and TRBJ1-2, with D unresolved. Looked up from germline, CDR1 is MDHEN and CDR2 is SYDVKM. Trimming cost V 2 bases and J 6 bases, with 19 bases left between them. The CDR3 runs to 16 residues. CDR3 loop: CASSLDALGVRDGYTF. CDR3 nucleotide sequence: TGTGCCAGCAGTTTAGACGCCCTGGGTGTGAGAGATGGCTACACCTTC.

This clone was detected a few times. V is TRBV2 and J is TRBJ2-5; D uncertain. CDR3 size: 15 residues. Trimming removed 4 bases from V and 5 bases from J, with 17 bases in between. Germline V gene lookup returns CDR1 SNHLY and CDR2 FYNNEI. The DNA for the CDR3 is TGTGCCAGCAGTGGCCCGATGACACGTGGGGAGACCCAGTACTTC. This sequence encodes CASSGPMTRGETQYF.

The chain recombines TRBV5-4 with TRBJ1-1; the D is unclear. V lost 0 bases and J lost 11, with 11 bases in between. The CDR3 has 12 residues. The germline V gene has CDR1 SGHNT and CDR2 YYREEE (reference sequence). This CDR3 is CASSLGGKGAFF. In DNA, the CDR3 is TGTGCCAGCAGCTTGGGAGGGAAAGGGGCTTTCTTT.

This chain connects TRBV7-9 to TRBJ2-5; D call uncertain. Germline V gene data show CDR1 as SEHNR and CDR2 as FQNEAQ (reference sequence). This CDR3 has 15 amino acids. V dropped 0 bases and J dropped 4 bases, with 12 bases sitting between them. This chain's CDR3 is CASSLAIGRGETQYF. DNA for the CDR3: TGTGCCAGCAGCTTAGCGATCGGGCGAGGAGAGACCCAGTACTTC.

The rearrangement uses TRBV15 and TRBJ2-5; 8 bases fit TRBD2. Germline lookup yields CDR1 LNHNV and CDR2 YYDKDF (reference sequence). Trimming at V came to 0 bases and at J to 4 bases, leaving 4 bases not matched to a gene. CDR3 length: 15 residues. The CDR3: CATSRDRSGGETQYF. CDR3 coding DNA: TGTGCCACCAGCAGAGATCGCAGCGGGGGAGAGACCCAGTACTTC.

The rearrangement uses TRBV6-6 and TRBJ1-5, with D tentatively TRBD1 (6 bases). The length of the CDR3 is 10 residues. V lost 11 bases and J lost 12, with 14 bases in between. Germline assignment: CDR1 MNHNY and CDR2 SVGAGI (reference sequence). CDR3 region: CAPKGGVQHF. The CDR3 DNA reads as TGTGCCCCCAAAGGGGGAGTCCAGCATTTT.

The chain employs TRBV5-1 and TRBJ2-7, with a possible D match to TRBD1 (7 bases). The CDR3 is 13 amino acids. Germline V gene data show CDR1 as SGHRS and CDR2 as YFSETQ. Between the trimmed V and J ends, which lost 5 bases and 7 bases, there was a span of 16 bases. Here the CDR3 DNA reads TGCGCCAGCAGGGCGGGACAGACTGGAGAGCAGTACGTC. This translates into CASRAGQTGEQYV.

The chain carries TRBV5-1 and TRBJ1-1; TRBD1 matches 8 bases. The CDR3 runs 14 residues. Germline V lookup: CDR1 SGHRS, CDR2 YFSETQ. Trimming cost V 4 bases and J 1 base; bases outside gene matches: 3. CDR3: CASSVQGENTEAFF. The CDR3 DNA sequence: TGCGCCAGCAGCGTACAGGGGGAGAACACTGAAGCTTTCTTT. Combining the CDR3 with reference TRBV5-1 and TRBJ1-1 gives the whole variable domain KAGVTQTPRYLIKTRGQQVTLSCSPISGHRSVSWYQQTPGQGLQFLFEYFSETQRNKGNFPGRFSGRQFSNSRSEMNVSTLELGDSALYLCASSVQGENTEAFFGQGTRLTVV.

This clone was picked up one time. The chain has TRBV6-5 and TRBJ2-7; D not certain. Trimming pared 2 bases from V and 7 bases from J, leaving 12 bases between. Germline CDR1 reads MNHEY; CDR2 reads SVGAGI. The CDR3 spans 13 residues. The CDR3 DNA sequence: TGTGCCAGCAGTTACGTTCTGCCGCTTGAGCAGTACGTC. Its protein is CASSYVLPLEQYV.

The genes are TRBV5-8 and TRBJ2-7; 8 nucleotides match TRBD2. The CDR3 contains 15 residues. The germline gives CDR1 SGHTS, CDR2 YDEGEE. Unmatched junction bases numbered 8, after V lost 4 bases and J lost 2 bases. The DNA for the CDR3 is TGTGCCAGCAGCCGAGAGGGACTAGGCCCCTACGAGCAGTACGTC. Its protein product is CASSREGLGPYEQYV.

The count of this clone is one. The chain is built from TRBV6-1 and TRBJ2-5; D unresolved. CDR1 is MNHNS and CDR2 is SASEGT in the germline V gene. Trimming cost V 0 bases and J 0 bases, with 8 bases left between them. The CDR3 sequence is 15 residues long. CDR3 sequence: CASSEASQYQETQYF. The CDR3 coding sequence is TGTGCCAGCAGTGAAGCTTCGCAGTACCAAGAGACCCAGTACTTC.

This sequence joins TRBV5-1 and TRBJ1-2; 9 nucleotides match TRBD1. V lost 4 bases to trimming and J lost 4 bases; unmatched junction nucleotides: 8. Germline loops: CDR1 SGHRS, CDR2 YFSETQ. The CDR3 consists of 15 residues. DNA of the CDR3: TGCGCCAGCAGCGGCGGGACAGGGACCACCTATGGCTACACCTTC. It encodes CASSGGTGTTYGYTF.

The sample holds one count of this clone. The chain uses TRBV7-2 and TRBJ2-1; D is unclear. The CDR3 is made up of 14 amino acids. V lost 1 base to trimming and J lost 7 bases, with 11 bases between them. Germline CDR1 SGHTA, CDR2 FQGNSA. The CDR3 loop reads CASSLGSSPNEQFF. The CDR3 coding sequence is TGTGCCAGCAGCTTAGGTAGTAGCCCGAATGAGCAGTTCTTC.

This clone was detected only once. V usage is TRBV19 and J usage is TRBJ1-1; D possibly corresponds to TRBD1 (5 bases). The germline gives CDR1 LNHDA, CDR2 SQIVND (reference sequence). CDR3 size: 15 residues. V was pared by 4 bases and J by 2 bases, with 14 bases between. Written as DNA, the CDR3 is TGTGCCAGTAGTACGACAGTGGCATCCAACACTGAAGCTTTCTTT. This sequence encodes CASSTTVASNTEAFF.

CDR3 sequence reads: CSVRMSGGGEKLFF. In DNA form, the CDR3 reads TGCAGCGTCAGAATGTCGGGGGGCGGTGAAAAACTGTTTTTT. The V call is TRBV29-1, the J call TRBJ1-4; D possibly corresponds to TRBD1 (6 bases). The germline gives CDR1 SQVTM, CDR2 ANQGSEA. The CDR3 sequence is 14 residues long. Trimming removed 6 bases at V and 7 bases at J, with 18 bases between. The full variable domain, rest sourced from reference TRBV29-1 and TRBJ1-4, is SAVISQKPSRDICQRGTSLTIQCQVDSQVTMMFWYRQQPGQSLTLIATANQGSEATYESGFVIDKFPISRPNLTFSTLTVSNMSPEDSSIYLCSVRMSGGGEKLFFGSGTQLSVL.

The CDR3 spells CASSFTQETQYF. CDR3 DNA: TGTGCCAGCAGTTTTACGCAGGAGACCCAGTACTTC. The V gene is TRBV7-9, the J gene TRBJ2-5; D is undetermined. The V end was cut by 6 bases, the J end by 5 bases, with 10 bases between. This CDR3 has 12 amino acids. Looked up from germline, CDR1 is SEHNR and CDR2 is FQNEAQ (reference sequence).

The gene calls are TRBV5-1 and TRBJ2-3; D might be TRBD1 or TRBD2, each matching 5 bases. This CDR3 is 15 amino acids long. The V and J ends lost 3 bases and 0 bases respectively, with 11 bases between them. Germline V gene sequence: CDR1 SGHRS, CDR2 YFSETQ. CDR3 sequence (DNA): TGCGCCAGCAGCTGGGACCTAACGAGCACAGATACGCAGTATTTT. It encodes CASSWDLTSTDTQYF. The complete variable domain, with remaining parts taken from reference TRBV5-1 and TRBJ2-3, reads KAGVTQTPRYLIKTRGQQVTLSCSPISGHRSVSWYQQTPGQGLQFLFEYFSETQRNKGNFPGRFSGRQFSNSRSEMNVSTLELGDSALYLCASSWDLTSTDTQYFGPGTRLTVL.

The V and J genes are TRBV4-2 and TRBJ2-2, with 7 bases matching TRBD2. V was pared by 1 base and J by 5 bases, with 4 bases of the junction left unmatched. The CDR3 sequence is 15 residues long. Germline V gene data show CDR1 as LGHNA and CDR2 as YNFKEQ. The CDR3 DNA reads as TGTGCCAGCAGCCAAGCGGGGGGTAAAACCGGGGAGCTGTTTTTT. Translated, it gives CASSQAGGKTGELFF.

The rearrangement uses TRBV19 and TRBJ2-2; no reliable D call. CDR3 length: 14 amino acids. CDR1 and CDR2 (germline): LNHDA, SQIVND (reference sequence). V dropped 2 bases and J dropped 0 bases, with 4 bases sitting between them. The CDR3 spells CASSISSNTGELFF. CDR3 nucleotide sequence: TGTGCCAGTAGTATATCTTCGAACACCGGGGAGCTGTTTTTT.

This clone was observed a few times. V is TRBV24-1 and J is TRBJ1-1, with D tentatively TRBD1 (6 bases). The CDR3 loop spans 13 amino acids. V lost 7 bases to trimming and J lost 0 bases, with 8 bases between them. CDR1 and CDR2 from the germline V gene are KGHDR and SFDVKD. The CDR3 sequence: CATRDSMNTEAFF. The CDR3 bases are TGTGCCACCAGGGACAGCATGAACACTGAAGCTTTCTTT.

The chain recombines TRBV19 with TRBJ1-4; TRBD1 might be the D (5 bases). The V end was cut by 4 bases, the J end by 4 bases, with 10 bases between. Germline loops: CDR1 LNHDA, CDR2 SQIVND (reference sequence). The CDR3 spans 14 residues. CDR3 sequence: CASSTPGFNEKLFF. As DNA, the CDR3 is TGTGCCAGTAGTACCCCAGGGTTTAATGAAAAACTGTTTTTT.